Each of the 21 T cell receptor beta chains below was sequenced from the same sample in a study of control samples from healthy donors and cancer patients. The table came from immunoSEQ multiplex PCR; TCRdb's copy has only in-frame clones and leaves some out. Of about 120,000 clones in the sample, 88% were seen once. The material sequenced was blood. These receptors were taken from a woman aged 70-85 years in good health.

This clone was seen more than once but under ten times. This chain connects TRBV5-6 to TRBJ1-1; D perhaps matches TRBD1 (5 bases). CDR3 length: 14 amino acids. Between the trimmed V and J ends, which lost 3 bases and 1 base, there was a span of 10 bases. Germline V gene lookup returns CDR1 SGHDT and CDR2 YYEEEE. CDR3 DNA: TGTGCCAGCAGCTGGGGCACTCGGAACACTGAAGCTTTCTTT. It translates to CASSWGTRNTEAFF.

V is TRBV11-2 and J is TRBJ2-5, with 12 bases that match TRBD2. J was trimmed by 5 bases and V by 5 bases; bases with no gene match: 12. CDR1 and CDR2 from the germline V gene are SGHAT and FQNNGV. The CDR3 is 17 amino acids. Written as DNA, the CDR3 is TGTGCCAGCAGCCTCAGGCCGACTAGCGGGGGTGGGGAGACCCAGTACTTC. It codes for CASSLRPTSGGGETQYF.

The V and J genes are TRBV5-6 and TRBJ2-5; TRBD2 matches 9 bases. The CDR3 sequence is 15 residues long. Germline V gene data show CDR1 as SGHDT and CDR2 as YYEEEE. V shed 4 bases, J shed 2 bases, and the junction held 6 bases outside the gene matches. The CDR3 nucleotides read TGTGCCAGCAGCCTCCTAGCGGGGCCGCAAGAGACCCAGTACTTC. Its protein is CASSLLAGPQETQYF.

The J gene is TRBJ1-2, the V gene TRBV7-9, with TRBD1 matching over 7 bases. The J segment lost 4 bases and the V segment lost 4 bases, leaving 6 bases of the junction unmatched. The CDR3 sequence is 14 residues long. Germline CDR1 is SEHNR and CDR2 is FQNEAQ (reference sequence). CDR3 protein: CASSSDRLTYGYTF. The CDR3 DNA is TGTGCCAGCAGCTCGGACAGGCTCACCTATGGCTACACCTTC. The full variable domain, its missing parts supplied by reference TRBV7-9 and TRBJ1-2, is DTGVSQNPRHKITKRGQNVTFRCDPISEHNRLYWYRQTLGQGPEFLTYFQNEAQLEKSRLLSDRFSAERPKGSFSTLEIQRTEQGDSAMYLCASSSDRLTYGYTFGSGTRLTVV.

The chain combines TRBV28 with TRBJ2-3, with 11 bases that match TRBD1. The CDR3 runs to 16 residues. After removal of 6 bases from V and 6 bases from J, the junction contained 11 bases not matched to a gene. Germline assignment: CDR1 MDHEN and CDR2 SYDVKM. This CDR3 reads CASSHYGTGGLDTQYF. The CDR3, as DNA: TGTGCCAGCAGCCATTACGGGACAGGGGGTTTGGATACGCAGTATTTT.

The chain has TRBV7-2 and TRBJ1-1; the match to TRBD1 covers 8 bases. Trimming removed 6 bases from V and 6 bases from J; junction bases left unmatched: 12. Germline CDR1 SGHTA, CDR2 FQGNSA. The CDR3 covers 15 residues. The CDR3, as DNA: TGTGCCAGCAGGAGGCAGACAGGGGCCGTGGCTGAAGCTTTCTTT. It codes for CASRRQTGAVAEAFF.

The rearrangement joins TRBV11-1 to TRBJ1-3; 7 bases agree with TRBD1. Per germline, CDR1 SGHAT and CDR2 FQDESV (reference sequence). After removal of 3 bases from V and 3 bases from J, the junction contained 5 bases not matched to a gene. This CDR3 contains 15 residues. Here the CDR3 DNA reads TGTGCCAGCAGCTTGGAGGGGGCTTATGGAAACACCATATATTTT. This gives the protein CASSLEGAYGNTIYF.

The chain combines TRBV13 with TRBJ1-5, with D possibly matching TRBD1 (6 bases). CDR3 size: 15 residues. V was cut by 0 bases and J by 7 bases, with 13 bases left in between. Germline loops: CDR1 PRHDT, CDR2 FYEKMQ (reference sequence). The CDR3 protein is CASSLGPDRSQPQHF. The CDR3 coding sequence is TGTGCCAGCAGCTTAGGCCCGGACAGAAGCCAGCCCCAGCATTTT.

The chain combines TRBV19 with TRBJ1-4; no clear D. The CDR3 contains 18 residues. Per the germline V gene, CDR1 is LNHDA and CDR2 is SQIVND (reference sequence). V lost 7 bases, J lost 6 bases, and 27 bases lay in between. Here the CDR3 DNA reads TGTGCCAGTAAGGGTATTCGGGTAGCCGACCGAGAGGATGAAAAACTGTTTTTT. This gives the protein CASKGIRVADREDEKLFF. Variable domain in full (rest from reference TRBV19 and TRBJ1-4): DGGITQSPKYLFRKEGQNVTLSCEQNLNHDAMYWYRQDPGQGLRLIYYSQIVNDFQKGDIAEGYSVSREKKESFPLTVTSAQKNPTAFYLCASKGIRVADREDEKLFFGSGTQLSVL.

The chain carries TRBV6-5 and TRBJ2-2; D remains ambiguous. Trimming pared 4 bases from V and 1 base from J, leaving 10 bases between. The germline V gene encodes CDR1 MNHEY and CDR2 SVGAGI. The length of the CDR3 is 15 residues. The DNA for the CDR3 is TGTGCCAGCAGTTTCTACCCGAAGAACACCGGGGAGCTGTTTTTT. Translation gives CASSFYPKNTGELFF.

The table lists this clone with a count of one. The gene calls are TRBV12-3 or TRBV12-4 and TRBJ1-2, with 7 bases aligning to TRBD1. This CDR3 comprises 13 residues. The trim removed 6 bases at V and 3 bases at J, leaving 4 bases unmatched. The CDR3 region has the DNA TGTGCCAGCAGCCCCGGGACAGACTATGGCTACACCTTC. The encoded protein is CASSPGTDYGYTF.

V gene TRBV4-3 combines with J gene TRBJ1-2, with D perhaps matching TRBD1 (6 bases). The CDR3 length is 15 residues. Germline assignment: CDR1 LGHNA and CDR2 YSLEER. Between the trimmed V and J ends, which lost 5 bases and 8 bases, there was a span of 21 bases. CDR3 nucleotide sequence: TGCGCCAGCAGCGCCTTTGTCGGGGGCGGGATGGGCTACACCTTC. It specifies CASSAFVGGGMGYTF.

This rearrangement joins TRBV13 to TRBJ1-1, with D maybe TRBD1 (6 bases). The CDR3 spans 19 residues. Germline V gene data show CDR1 as PRHDT and CDR2 as FYEKMQ (reference sequence). V was clipped by 5 bases and J by 0 bases, with 25 bases between them. The CDR3 protein is CASSPIPPQGEGLNTEAFF. In nucleotides, the CDR3 is TGTGCCAGCAGCCCCATCCCCCCACAGGGTGAGGGCTTGAACACTGAAGCTTTCTTT.

In its sample, this clone was seen a few times. J is TRBJ1-5 and V is TRBV4-3; 11 nucleotides match TRBD1. CDR3 length: 16 residues. Trimming took 2 bases from V and 6 from J; bases not matched to a gene: 6. CDR1 and CDR2 (germline): LGHNA, YSLEER. The CDR3 is CASSQTGTGGFQPQHF. The CDR3 bases are TGCGCCAGCAGCCAAACCGGGACAGGGGGTTTTCAGCCCCAGCATTTT.

The CDR3 protein is CASSQGGTAGREQYF. CDR3 DNA: TGTGCCAGCAGCCAAGGGGGGACAGCTGGTCGCGAGCAGTACTTC. This chain connects TRBV3-1 (or the pseudogene TRBV3-2) to TRBJ2-7, with 7 bases fitting TRBD1. Germline CDR1 and CDR2: LGHDT and YNNKEL (reference sequence). The V segment lost 1 base and the J segment 6 bases; nucleotides outside the gene matches: 9. The CDR3 totals 15 residues.

The chain joins TRBV11-2 to TRBJ1-4; TRBD1 matches at 7 bases. The CDR3 sequence is 16 residues long. Per the germline V gene, CDR1 is SGHAT and CDR2 is FQNNGV. Losses at the gene ends were 0 bases for V and 8 bases for J; bases not matched to a gene: 9. CDR3 residues: CASSLEFGGGAEKLFF. The CDR3, as DNA: TGTGCCAGCAGCTTAGAGTTTGGAGGGGGCGCAGAAAAACTGTTTTTT.

V gene TRBV5-1 combines with J gene TRBJ2-1, with TRBD2 as a possible D gene (6 bases). Germline V gene data show CDR1 as SGHRS and CDR2 as YFSETQ. The CDR3 sequence is 16 residues long. Trimming cost V 0 bases and J 0 bases, with 10 bases left between them. The CDR3, as DNA: TGCGCCAGCAGCTTGGAGCGCGGGGTCTCCTACAATGAGCAGTTCTTC. This gives the protein CASSLERGVSYNEQFF.

This chain uses TRBV28 with TRBJ1-1; tentative D call: TRBD1 (5 bases). The CDR3 is 15 amino acids. V lost 5 bases and J lost 4, with 17 bases in between. Germline V CDR1 and CDR2: MDHEN, SYDVKM. The CDR3 region has the DNA TGTGCCAGCAGTCCCGCGGGGCGATCGGGCACTGAAGCTTTCTTT. Residues: CASSPAGRSGTEAFF.

The table lists this clone with a count of one. The rearrangement uses TRBV10-3 and TRBJ1-1; 9 positions match TRBD1. The CDR3 spans 18 residues. Trimming cost V 4 bases and J 0 bases; bases outside gene matches: 12. Germline V gene sequence: CDR1 ENHRY, CDR2 SYGVKD. The CDR3 loop reads CAISGYRDRASMNTEAFF. The CDR3, as DNA: TGTGCCATCAGTGGCTACCGGGACAGGGCGTCCATGAACACTGAAGCTTTCTTT.

The V call is TRBV14, the J call TRBJ1-1; D gene uncertain. This CDR3 contains 16 residues. Germline CDR1 SGHDN, CDR2 FVKESK. Trimming shortened V by 3 bases and J by 3 bases, and 17 bases separated the two germline ends. As DNA, the CDR3 is TGTGCCAGCAGCCACCCAGACCCGGTGGTTTACACTGAAGCTTTCTTT. This sequence encodes CASSHPDPVVYTEAFF. The full variable domain, rest sourced from reference TRBV14 and TRBJ1-1, is EAGVTQFPSHSVIEKGQTVTLRCDPISGHDNLYWYRRVMGKEIKFLLHFVKESKQDESGMPNNRFLAERTGGTYSTLKVQPAELEDSGVYFCASSHPDPVVYTEAFFGQGTRLTVV.

The rearrangement joins TRBV4-3 to TRBJ1-1; no reliable D call. There are 13 residues in the CDR3. V was clipped by 0 bases and J by 7 bases, with 9 bases between them. Per the germline V gene, CDR1 is LGHNA and CDR2 is YSLEER. The CDR3 DNA reads as TGCGCCAGCAGCCAAGAAAGGTTCCTTGAAGCTTTCTTT. Amino acids: CASSQERFLEAFF.